The 23 T cell receptor beta chains listed next were all sequenced from one sample in a study of control samples from healthy donors and cancer patients. Only in-frame clones appear in the TCRdb table, and some are missing; sequencing was by immunoSEQ multiplex PCR. The table records around 50,000 clones, around 86% of them present only once. Sequenced sample: PBMCs. The receptors stem from a woman in her forties or fifties with lung cancer.

This rearrangement joins TRBV7-9 to TRBJ1-2, with 7 bases lining up with TRBD1. This CDR3 has 15 amino acids. Germline lookup yields CDR1 SEHNR and CDR2 FQNEAQ (reference sequence). V lost 4 bases and J lost 2; bases outside the gene matches: 7. The CDR3 sequence: CASSWGIGGNYGYTF. CDR3 bases: TGTGCCAGCAGCTGGGGCATAGGGGGCAACTATGGCTACACCTTC.

This clone has more than one count but fewer than ten. The chain links TRBV11-2 to TRBJ1-1; D unclear. V was cut by 5 bases and J by 4 bases, with 11 bases left in between. Germline V lookup: CDR1 SGHAT, CDR2 FQNNGV. The length of the CDR3 is 13 residues. In DNA form, the CDR3 reads TGTGCCAGCAGCGAAGAGGGAATCACTGAAGCTTTCTTT. Its protein product is CASSEEGITEAFF.

The chain employs TRBV10-3 and TRBJ2-7; 7 nucleotides match TRBD2. Germline lookup yields CDR1 ENHRY and CDR2 SYGVKD. The CDR3 covers 15 residues. V was clipped by 10 bases and J by 0 bases; unmatched bases: 12. The CDR3 coding sequence is TGTGCCAGCAGGGATTCTAGCGGCCGCTCCTACGAGCAGTACTTC. Amino acid sequence: CASRDSSGRSYEQYF.

This clone occurred a few times. This chain connects TRBV19 to TRBJ1-6, with unresolved D. V was cut by 3 bases and J by 7 bases, with 4 bases left in between. Per germline, CDR1 LNHDA and CDR2 SQIVND (reference sequence). The CDR3 is 12 amino acids. The DNA for the CDR3 is TGTGCCAGTAGTATCCCAAATTCACCCCTCCACTTT. Protein product: CASSIPNSPLHF.

The chain employs TRBV30 and TRBJ1-6; maybe TRBD1 (6 bases). The CDR3 consists of 13 residues. Germline CDR1 GTSNPN, CDR2 SVGIG (reference sequence). Trimming pared 2 bases from V and 8 bases from J, leaving 10 bases between. CDR3: CAWSTGLDSPLHF. CDR3 DNA sequence: TGTGCCTGGAGTACAGGGTTAGATTCACCCCTCCACTTT.

CDR3 DNA: TGTGCCAGCACCTCGGACAGGGAAGGCTATGGCTACACCTTC. Amino acid sequence: CASTSDREGYGYTF. The rearrangement links TRBV27 to TRBJ1-2; 8 positions agree with TRBD1. The CDR3 is 14 residues long. Germline-derived CDR1 and CDR2 are MNHEY and SMNVEV (reference sequence). Trimming cost V 7 bases and J 4 bases; bases outside gene matches: 8.

The chain links TRBV5-1 to TRBJ1-1, with TRBD1 identical over 7 bases. The CDR3 has 13 residues. In germline, CDR1 is SGHRS, CDR2 YFSETQ. V lost 1 base, J lost 3 bases, and 0 bases stayed unmatched. The DNA of the CDR3 is TGCGCCAGCAGCTTGACAGGGGACACTGAAGCTTTCTTT. Encoded protein: CASSLTGDTEAFF. The variable domain in full, completed from reference TRBV5-1 and TRBJ1-1, reads KAGVTQTPRYLIKTRGQQVTLSCSPISGHRSVSWYQQTPGQGLQFLFEYFSETQRNKGNFPGRFSGRQFSNSRSEMNVSTLELGDSALYLCASSLTGDTEAFFGQGTRLTVV.

This clone was observed once. The chain recombines TRBV6-5 with TRBJ1-5; a weak D match, TRBD1 (5 bases). Germline CDR1 reads MNHEY; CDR2 reads SVGAGI. The CDR3 is 15 residues long. Deletions cut 8 bases from V and 0 bases from J, with 14 bases between. As DNA, the CDR3 is TGTGCCAGCGGTTTGGGGCGGAATAGCAATCAGCCCCAGCATTTT. Encoded protein: CASGLGRNSNQPQHF.

The genes are TRBV6-2 or TRBV6-3 and TRBJ1-1; 8 positions agree with TRBD1. V was pared by 5 bases and J by 4 bases, with 15 bases of the junction left unmatched. This CDR3 has 17 amino acids. Germline V CDR1 and CDR2: MNHEY, SVGEGT. The DNA of the CDR3 is TGTGCCAGCAGTACGACCCAGACAGGGGCACAGACCACTGAAGCTTTCTTT. The encoded protein is CASSTTQTGAQTTEAFF.

V and J are TRBV6-5 and TRBJ2-5; D is possibly TRBD1 (6 bases). This CDR3 has 13 residues. Germline CDR1 is MNHEY and CDR2 is SVGAGI. The germline V and J ends were trimmed by 6 bases and 5 bases, with 13 bases remaining between them. The CDR3 region has the DNA TGTGCCAGCAGCCAAGGCAGGGGTGAGACCCAGTACTTC. Protein: CASSQGRGETQYF.

The V call is TRBV21-1, the J call TRBJ2-5; the table gives TRBD2 as D, unverified against the DNA. TRBV21-1 represents a pseudogene. The CDR3 runs 14 residues. CDR3 sequence reads: CASSLRGIQETQYF. In DNA, the CDR3 is TGTGCCAGCAGCCTTCGAGGCATTCAAGAGACCCAGTACTTC.

The chain uses TRBV2 and TRBJ2-3; TRBD2 matches 7 bases. Germline-derived CDR1 and CDR2 are SNHLY and FYNNEI. J lost 0 bases, V lost 5 bases, and 11 bases had no gene match. The CDR3 extends over 17 amino acids. The CDR3 nucleotides read TGTGCCAGCAGTTCCCCGGGGAGGGTGACTAGCACAGATACGCAGTATTTT. Residues: CASSSPGRVTSTDTQYF.

The V and J genes are TRBV7-8 and TRBJ1-1; D gene ambiguous. Deletions cut 5 bases from V and 6 bases from J, with 16 bases between. CDR3 length: 14 amino acids. CDR1 is SGHVS and CDR2 is FQNEAQ in the germline V gene. In DNA form, the CDR3 reads TGTGCCAGCAGCGTTAAACAGAGGGATTCTGAAGCTTTCTTT. This sequence encodes CASSVKQRDSEAFF.

The chain combines TRBV20-1 with TRBJ2-5; D remains unclear. Germline loops: CDR1 DFQATT, CDR2 SNEGSKA (reference sequence). CDR3 size: 10 residues. V dropped 7 bases and J dropped 5 bases, with 8 bases sitting between them. CDR3 sequence reads: CSVTRETQYF. For the CDR3, the DNA is TGCAGTGTTACGAGGGAGACCCAGTACTTC.

The chain joins TRBV4-3 to TRBJ1-2, with a tentative D call TRBD1 (5 bases). Germline CDR1 and CDR2: LGHNA and YSLEER. The CDR3 loop spans 15 amino acids. V was pared by 3 bases and J by 4 bases, with 15 bases between. CDR3 DNA: TGCGCCAGCAGCCAGGGATCACGGGGGAGCTATGGCTACACCTTC. Amino acid sequence: CASSQGSRGSYGYTF.

The rearrangement links TRBV19 to TRBJ1-1; 7 nucleotides agree with TRBD1. Germline values: CDR1 LNHDA, CDR2 SQIVND (reference sequence). Trimming at V came to 8 bases and at J to 6 bases, leaving 3 bases not matched to a gene. This CDR3 has 11 amino acids. CDR3 sequence: CASGDSPEAFF. The CDR3 nucleotides read TGTGCCAGTGGGGACAGCCCTGAAGCTTTCTTT.

The chain has TRBV28 and TRBJ1-1; 7 nucleotides line up with TRBD1. Per germline, CDR1 MDHEN and CDR2 SYDVKM. There are 15 residues in the CDR3. The V and J ends lost 2 bases and 0 bases, in that order; junction bases with no gene match: 3. CDR3 residues: CASSLGQALNTEAFF. CDR3 DNA: TGTGCCAGCAGTTTAGGACAGGCTTTGAACACTGAAGCTTTCTTT.

CDR3 in DNA: TGCGCCAGCAGCCAAGTCAGGAGCTCCTACGAGCAGTACTTC. Translation gives CASSQVRSSYEQYF. The V and J genes are TRBV4-3 and TRBJ2-7, with no clear D. Trimming stripped 1 base from V and 0 bases from J, with 7 bases between. CDR3 length: 14 amino acids. The germline CDR1 and CDR2 sequences are LGHNA and YSLEER.

On this clone itself: Relative to the germline gene, one junction end is altered; a read error may explain this. The same CDR3 is also encoded by other DNA sequences in this sample. The chain combines TRBV4-3 with TRBJ2-1; 10 bases line up with TRBD2. CDR3 size: 18 residues. CDR1 LGHNA and CDR2 YSLEER come from the germline V gene. The chain's CDR3 is CASSQALLAGGRYNEQFF. The CDR3 DNA sequence: TGCGCCAGCAGTCAAGCCCTTTTAGCGGGGGGCCGTTACAATGAGCAGTTCTTC.

The table lists this clone with a count of one. This chain links TRBV6-6 with TRBJ1-4, with 7 bases aligning to TRBD1. V trimming: 5 bases; J trimming: 4 bases; junction bases outside the gene matches: 4. The length of the CDR3 is 14 residues. The V gene's germline CDR1 is MNHNY and CDR2 SVGAGI (reference sequence). CDR3 region: CASSVQGFNEKLFF. As DNA, the CDR3 is TGTGCCAGCAGTGTACAGGGGTTTAATGAAAAACTGTTTTTT.

CDR3 DNA: TGTGCCAGCAGCCCCGGCGGACTAGCGGTTGATGAGCAGTTCTTC. Protein sequence: CASSPGGLAVDEQFF. The rearrangement links TRBV7-2 to TRBJ2-1; 10 nucleotides match TRBD2. With 5 bases clipped from V and 8 bases from J, the junction kept 9 bases outside the gene matches. Looked up from germline, CDR1 is SGHTA and CDR2 is FQGNSA. The CDR3 runs to 15 residues. Full variable domain (outside the CDR3, taken from reference TRBV7-2 and TRBJ2-1): GAGVSQSPSNKVTEKGKDVELRCDPISGHTALYWYRQSLGQGLEFLIYFQGNSAPDKSGLPSDRFSAERTGGSVSTLTIQRTQQEDSAVYLCASSPGGLAVDEQFFGPGTRLTVL.

CDR3 loop: CASSTQTATEAFF. CDR3 bases: TGTGCCAGCAGCACCCAGACAGCCACTGAAGCTTTCTTT. V usage is TRBV11-1 and J usage is TRBJ1-1; D is perhaps TRBD1 (5 bases). Germline V gene lookup returns CDR1 SGHAT and CDR2 FQDESV (reference sequence). Between the trimmed V and J ends, which lost 5 bases and 4 bases, there was a span of 11 bases. The CDR3 runs 13 residues.

The chain couples TRBV28 to TRBJ1-1; a possible D gene is TRBD1 (6 bases). Deletions cut 2 bases from V and 10 bases from J, with 17 bases between. The CDR3 runs to 14 residues. Per the germline V gene, CDR1 is MDHEN and CDR2 is SYDVKM. As DNA, the CDR3 is TGTGCCAGCAGTTTAATCTCACAGGGTCGTAGAGCTTTCTTT. Its translation: CASSLISQGRRAFF. Combining the CDR3 with reference TRBV28 and TRBJ1-1 gives the whole variable domain DVKVTQSSRYLVKRTGEKVFLECVQDMDHENMFWYRQDPGLGLRLIYFSYDVKMKEKGDIPEGYSVSREKKERFSLILESASTNQTSMYLCASSLISQGRRAFFGQGTRLTVV.